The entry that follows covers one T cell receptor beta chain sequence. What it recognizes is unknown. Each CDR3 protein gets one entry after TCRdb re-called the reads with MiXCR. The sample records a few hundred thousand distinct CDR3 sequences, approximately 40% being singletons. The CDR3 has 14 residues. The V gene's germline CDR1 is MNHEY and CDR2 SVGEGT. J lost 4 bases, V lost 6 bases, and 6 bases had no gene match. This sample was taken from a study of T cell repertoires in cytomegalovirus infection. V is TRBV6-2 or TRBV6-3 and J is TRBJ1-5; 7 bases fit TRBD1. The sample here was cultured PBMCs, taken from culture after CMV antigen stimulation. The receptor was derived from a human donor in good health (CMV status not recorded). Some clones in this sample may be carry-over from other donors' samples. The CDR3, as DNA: TGTGCCAGCAGAAGGACAGGAGAAAATCAGCCCCAGCATTTT. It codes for CASRRTGENQPQHF.